One TCR beta chain is described in this entry. Its specificity is unknown. This sample is part of a study of response to subunit inactivated influenza vaccine. Study-wide points: Authors suggested each seasonal flu vaccination may recruit only limited numbers of new T cells.

Each CDR3 protein is one row after TCRdb ran MiXCR on the RT-PCR reads. The table has 450,000 to 500,000 distinct CDR3 sequences, about 10% seen once. From germline, CDR1 is MDHEN and CDR2 SYDVKM. The CDR3 has 15 amino acids. The V end was cut by 4 bases, the J end by 0 bases, with 10 bases between. The rearrangement uses TRBV28 and TRBJ1-3; D not certain. The specimen comprised PBMCs from blood, sampled roughly 45 days after vaccination. The receptor's source is a man in his fifties or sixties who received an inactivated influenza vaccine. The CDR3 DNA is TGTGCCAGCAGTTCGGAATCCCACTCTGGAAACACCATATATTTT. It codes for CASSSESHSGNTIYF.